The 28 T cell receptor beta chains in this list originate from one sample, sequenced in a study of blood T cells in healthy people across ages. Then a second PCR, running roughly 6 to 12 cycles, was carried out with a sample-barcoded 5' primer and a J-beta primer mix. From the 5' RACE reads, TCRdb called clonotypes with MiXCR, one entry per CDR3 protein. The repertoire consists of 700,000 to 850,000 distinct CDR3 sequences, with under 40% occurring once and the leading ten covering under 15%. The sample consisted of blood. These receptors were obtained from a man in his late teens or twenties in good health.

This chain links TRBV20-1 with TRBJ2-2; 11 bases are shared with TRBD2. Germline CDR1 and CDR2: DFQATT and SNEGSKA (reference sequence). V lost 0 bases, J lost 3 bases, and 6 bases stayed unmatched. CDR3 length: 17 residues. CDR3 coding DNA: TGCAGTGCTAGAGATCGGGCTAGCGGGGGGTACACCGGGGAGCTGTTTTTT. Translated: CSARDRASGGYTGELFF.

As for this clonotype: A read error is possible here, since a much larger clone lies one base away. V and J are TRBV4-1 and TRBJ1-2; possible D gene TRBD1, 5 bases. The CDR3 length is 14 residues. Germline-derived CDR1 and CDR2 are MGHRA and YSYEKL. The CDR3 bases are TGCGCCAGCAGCCCACCGAGTCGGGGCTATGACTACACCTTC. Its protein product is CASSPPSRGYDYTF.

This clonotype was seen just once. The chain employs TRBV7-2 and TRBJ1-1; D gene ambiguous. This CDR3 contains 14 residues. The germline gives CDR1 SGHTA, CDR2 FQGNSA. With 1 base removed from V and 5 bases from J, the gap between germline ends came to 11 bases. The CDR3 nucleotides are TGTGCCAGCAGCTTAGAGTACAGCGGGACTGAAGCTTTCTTT. It encodes CASSLEYSGTEAFF. Full variable domain (missing parts from reference TRBV7-2 and TRBJ1-1): GAGVSQSPSNKVTEKGKDVELRCDPISGHTALYWYRQSLGQGLEFLIYFQGNSAPDKSGLPSDRFSAERTGGSVSTLTIQRTQQEDSAVYLCASSLEYSGTEAFFGQGTRLTVV.

A few counts support this clonotype. The rearrangement uses TRBV14 and TRBJ1-4, with D unresolved. The V and J ends lost 4 bases and 0 bases respectively, with 15 bases between them. The CDR3 contains 17 residues. Germline CDR1 reads SGHDN; CDR2 reads FVKESK. The CDR3 loop reads CASSRSTSYTTNEKLFF. The CDR3 nucleotides read TGTGCCAGCAGCCGGTCGACATCGTACACAACTAATGAAAAACTGTTTTTT.

Comment on this clonotype: A much larger clone differs by one base, so this may be a read error. The chain combines TRBV29-1 with TRBJ2-3, with 9 bases fitting TRBD2. This CDR3 spans 14 amino acids. The germline CDR1 and CDR2 sequences are SQVTM and ANQGSEA. For the CDR3, the DNA is TGCAGCGTTGAAGCGGCAGCGGGGGGAGATAGGCAGTATTTT. This gives the protein CSVEAAAGGDRQYF.

The chain uses TRBV7-9 and TRBJ1-1, with 7 bases fitting TRBD1. V dropped 1 base and J dropped 6; count of bases not matched to a gene: 11. Germline V gene lookup returns CDR1 SEHNR and CDR2 FQNEAQ (reference sequence). CDR3 length: 16 amino acids. The CDR3 DNA sequence: TGTGCCAGCAGCTTAGAGGGGCCGACAGGGCACCCTGAAGCTTTCTTT. Translated: CASSLEGPTGHPEAFF.

The chain links TRBV20-1 to TRBJ2-4, with D maybe TRBD2 (7 bases). The better agreement between TRBJ2-5 and the DNA end casts doubt on the J call. CDR1 is DFQATT and CDR2 is SNEGSKA in the germline V gene (reference sequence). This CDR3 spans 13 amino acids. CDR3 amino acids: CSAPVGGGETQYF. In nucleotides, the CDR3 is TGCAGTGCACCAGTGGGAGGGGGAGAGACCCAGTACTTC.

The chain is built from TRBV20-1 and TRBJ2-5, with TRBD2 identical over 7 bases. V trimming: 6 bases; J trimming: 5 bases; junction bases outside the gene matches: 12. The length of the CDR3 is 14 residues. Per germline, CDR1 DFQATT and CDR2 SNEGSKA (reference sequence). This CDR3 reads CSATPGLEGETQYF. The CDR3 region has the DNA TGCAGTGCAACCCCCGGACTAGAAGGCGAGACCCAGTACTTC.

On this clonotype: Relative to the germline gene, one junction end is altered; a read error may explain this. The chain has TRBV7-9 and TRBJ2-1; TRBD1 agrees at 7 bases. The CDR3 contains 16 residues. CDR1 and CDR2 (germline): SEHNR, FQNEAQ (reference sequence). Written as DNA, the CDR3 is TGTGCCAGCAGCCCAGGACCGGGACAGCTCTACAATGGGCAGTTCTTC. Protein sequence: CASSPGPGQLYNGQFF.

The chain carries TRBV13 and TRBJ2-4, with D possibly TRBD2 on 5 matching bases. Trimming pared 7 bases from V and 4 bases from J, leaving 11 bases between. This CDR3 comprises 13 residues. The germline V gene encodes CDR1 PRHDT and CDR2 FYEKMQ (reference sequence). CDR3 loop: CASTVTGKNIQYF. CDR3 nucleotide sequence: TGTGCCAGCACCGTAACGGGAAAAAACATTCAGTACTTC. The variable domain in full, with the rest retrieved from reference TRBV13 and TRBJ2-4, is AAGVIQSPRHLIKEKRETATLKCYPIPRHDTVYWYQQGPGQDPQFLISFYEKMQSDKGSIPDRFSAQQFSDYHSELNMSSLELGDSALYFCASTVTGKNIQYFGAGTRLSVL.

A few counts support this clonotype. The chain joins TRBV19 to TRBJ1-5; tentative D call: TRBD1 (6 bases). This CDR3 spans 15 amino acids. CDR1 is LNHDA, CDR2 SQIVND, per germline (reference sequence). Trimming removed 4 bases from V and 0 bases from J, with 10 bases in between. The CDR3 is CASSNGDTSNQPQHF. In DNA form, the CDR3 reads TGTGCCAGTAGTAACGGGGACACTAGCAATCAGCCCCAGCATTTT.

The V and J genes are TRBV7-2 and TRBJ2-3; D remains ambiguous. Germline-derived CDR1 and CDR2 are SGHTA and FQGNSA. The ends were cut back, 5 bases at V and 6 bases at J, with 12 bases in the middle. The CDR3 length is 13 residues. The CDR3 here is CASSNVMADTQYF. The CDR3 DNA follows: TGTGCCAGCAGCAACGTCATGGCCGATACGCAGTATTTT.

Concerning this clonotype itself: This clone may be a read error of a much larger clone one base away. V gene TRBV12-3 or TRBV12-4 combines with J gene TRBJ2-3; D may be TRBD1 (6 bases). Trimming removed 3 bases at V and 3 bases at J, with 13 bases between. CDR3 length equals 15 residues. In DNA, the CDR3 is TGTGCCAGCAGTTTGCAGGGGCCGAAAACAGATACGCAGTATTTT. Protein: CASSLQGPKTDTQYF.

This clonotype was detected a few times. The chain links TRBV16 to TRBJ1-1; D unclear. The V end was cut by 0 bases, the J end by 8 bases, with 10 bases between. Germline V gene lookup returns CDR1 KGHSY and CDR2 FQNENV. The CDR3 consists of 13 residues. The CDR3: CASSQSSRIEAFF. The DNA of the CDR3 is TGTGCCAGCAGCCAATCTAGTCGGATAGAAGCTTTCTTT.

This chain connects TRBV20-1 to TRBJ2-3; D gene uncertain. The CDR3 has 13 amino acids. V lost 5 bases and J 1 base, leaving 10 bases between the germline ends. Germline lookup yields CDR1 DFQATT and CDR2 SNEGSKA (reference sequence). The CDR3 here is CSAHRLGTDTQYF. Written as DNA, the CDR3 is TGCAGTGCTCACCGGTTGGGCACAGATACGCAGTATTTT.

This clonotype was counted between two and nine times. The chain uses TRBV12-3 or TRBV12-4 and TRBJ2-7; D is undetermined. This CDR3 has 13 residues. The V end lost 6 bases, the J end lost 0 bases, and 9 bases lay between the germline ends. The CDR3, as DNA: TGTGCCAGCAGCCGGTGGGACTCCTACGAGCAGTACTTC. The encoded protein is CASSRWDSYEQYF.

This clonotype was detected many times. The CDR3, as DNA: TGTGCCAGCAGTTACGTGGTTACAGGGGACTATGAGCAGTTCTTC. Translation: CASSYVVTGDYEQFF. This chain links TRBV6-6 with TRBJ2-1, with D perhaps matching TRBD1 (7 bases). Per the germline V gene, CDR1 is MNHNY and CDR2 is SVGAGI (reference sequence). The CDR3 sequence is 15 residues long. V was clipped by 2 bases and J by 8 bases, with 16 bases between them.

This clonotype was seen at least ten times. The chain employs TRBV4-1 and TRBJ2-3; TRBD2 matches 9 bases. Losses at the gene ends were 6 bases for V and 2 bases for J; bases not matched to a gene: 6. This CDR3 has 15 amino acids. Germline V gene data show CDR1 as MGHRA and CDR2 as YSYEKL. CDR3 in amino acids: CASRRLAGNTDTQYF. For the CDR3, the DNA is TGCGCCAGCAGAAGGCTAGCGGGGAACACAGATACGCAGTATTTT.

As for this clonotype: At one end, the junction sequence differs from germline, possibly due to a read error. The chain has TRBV4-2 and TRBJ1-2; 7 nucleotides align to TRBD1. The CDR3 is made up of 16 amino acids. The germline V gene has CDR1 LGHNA and CDR2 YNFKEQ. The CDR3 loop is CACSPSLGGTDYGYTF. The DNA for the CDR3 is TGTGCCTGCAGTCCGAGCTTGGGCGGGACAGACTATGGCTACACCTTC.

This clonotype was counted a single time. The CDR3 spells CASSHPGGNGYTF. CDR3 in DNA: TGTGCCAGCAGCCATCCGGGGGGCAACGGCTACACCTTC. This chain links TRBV7-6 with TRBJ1-2; D may be TRBD1 (6 bases). V was cut by 5 bases and J by 8 bases, with 15 bases left in between. This CDR3 has 13 amino acids. CDR1 is SGHVS, CDR2 FNYEAQ, per germline.

This clonotype has a handful of counts. The chain employs TRBV15 and TRBJ2-2; the D call may be TRBD1 or TRBD2 (6 bases each). The CDR3 consists of 17 residues. Germline V lookup: CDR1 LNHNV, CDR2 YYDKDF (reference sequence). With 0 bases removed from V and 3 bases from J, the gap between germline ends came to 14 bases. CDR3 nucleotides: TGTGCCACCAGCAGAGATTTCAAGGGGGGAGACACCGGGGAGCTGTTTTTT. It codes for CATSRDFKGGDTGELFF.

Comments on this clonotype: The junction departs from germline at one end; a sequencing error may be responsible. This chain uses TRBV27 with TRBJ2-3; 15 positions match TRBD2. The CDR3 sequence is 18 residues long. The germline V gene has CDR1 MNHEY and CDR2 SMNVEV (reference sequence). CDR3 nucleotides: TGTGCCTGCAGCCCTACCGGGTGGACTAGCGGGGGGGCCGATACGCAGTATTTT. Translated, it gives CACSPTGWTSGGADTQYF.

This clonotype was recorded a few times. This chain connects TRBV5-1 to TRBJ2-1; 7 positions agree with TRBD1. This CDR3 contains 15 residues. With 0 bases clipped from V and 4 bases from J, the junction kept 4 bases outside the gene matches. Germline V lookup: CDR1 SGHRS, CDR2 YFSETQ. The CDR3 spells CASSLEAQGYNEQFF. The CDR3 bases are TGCGCCAGCAGCTTGGAAGCACAGGGGTACAATGAGCAGTTCTTC.

This chain connects TRBV6-6 to TRBJ2-1; D may correspond to TRBD1 or TRBD2 (6 bases each). Trimming shortened V by 7 bases and J by 4 bases, and 14 bases separated the two germline ends. From germline, CDR1 is MNHNY and CDR2 SVGAGI (reference sequence). The CDR3 length is 14 residues. The chain's CDR3 is CASKEGGYYNEQFF. The CDR3 DNA reads as TGTGCCAGCAAAGAGGGGGGTTATTACAATGAGCAGTTCTTC.

The chain uses TRBV29-1 and TRBJ1-2; D not certain. The CDR3 spans 14 residues. The V gene lost 3 bases and the J gene lost 1 base, with 12 bases spanning the gap. Germline CDR1 is SQVTM and CDR2 is ANQGSEA. CDR3 DNA sequence: TGCAGCGTTGATCTAACGCAGAGTAACTATGGCTACACCTTC. Translated, it gives CSVDLTQSNYGYTF.

Points on this clonotype: Its ends do not fully match the called genes, so a read error is possible. V gene TRBV5-1 combines with J gene TRBJ2-2; D gene uncertain. Germline CDR1 and CDR2: SGHRS and YFSETQ. CDR3 length: 12 amino acids. CDR3 sequence (DNA): TGCGCCGGCAGAGCGAACACCGGGGAGCTGTTTTTT. Its translation: CAGRANTGELFF.

The V and J genes are TRBV29-1 and TRBJ2-5; D ambiguous. V was cut by 3 bases and J by 12 bases, with 17 bases left in between. Germline V lookup: CDR1 SQVTM, CDR2 ANQGSEA. The CDR3 extends over 12 amino acids. CDR3 residues: CSVDRENLIEYF. CDR3 nucleotides: TGCAGCGTTGATAGGGAAAACTTGATCGAGTACTTC.

The J gene is TRBJ2-1, the V gene TRBV20-1; TRBD2 agrees at 9 bases. The CDR3 runs 14 residues. Germline-derived CDR1 and CDR2 are DFQATT and SNEGSKA (reference sequence). The V gene end was trimmed by 5 bases and the J gene end by 5 bases; junction bases not matched to a gene: 7. CDR3 bases: TGCAGTGCTCCTCGACTAGCGGCTCACAATGAGCAGTTCTTC. Protein sequence: CSAPRLAAHNEQFF.